A selection of T cell receptor beta chains follows, all from one sample in a study of cytomegalovirus exposure and HLA in healthy donors. Sequencing was performed with immunoSEQ multiplex PCR; in TCRdb, only in-frame clones are kept and a portion is missing. The sample has some 150,000 clones; 65% to 85% are singletons. The sequenced material came from PBMCs. These receptors were obtained from a woman younger than 45 in good health and CMV-seropositive. Both conserved end residues are part of each CDR3. A D gene is named only where the DNA matches it firmly. The size entry is marked missing in some rows and otherwise reads once, few, many or a size class.

CDR3aa	CDR3nt	d_gene	abundance	v_gene	j_gene
CAISPGQGFSPLHF	TGTGCCATCAGTCCGGGACAGGGATTTTCACCCCTCCACTTT	TRBD1	.	TRBV10-3	TRBJ1-6
CATSFGQGLGDTQYF	TGTGCCACCAGCTTCGGACAGGGTCTGGGGGATACGCAGTATTTT	TRBD1	.	TRBV15	TRBJ2-3
CASSYGTSGGADTQYF	TGTGCCAGCAGCTACGGGACTAGCGGGGGGGCTGATACGCAGTATTTT	TRBD2	.	TRBV6-6	TRBJ2-3
CAISPKYSEKLFF	TGTGCCATCAGCCCGAAATATAGTGAAAAACTGTTTTTT	.	.	TRBV10-3	TRBJ1-4
CASSKDRGTYEQYF	TGTGCCAGCAGCAAAGACAGGGGAACCTACGAGCAGTACTTC	TRBD1	.	TRBV7-9	TRBJ2-7
CASSFGQGRTEAFF	TGTGCCAGCAGCTTTGGACAGGGGAGGACTGAAGCTTTCTTT	TRBD1	.	TRBV27	TRBJ1-1
CASRGEGLPTNF	TGTGCCAGCAGGGGGGAGGGCCTACCCACAAACTTC	TRBD2	few	TRBV2	TRBJ2-7
CARRGGSNGYTF	TGTGCCCGCAGGGGGGGTTCGAATGGCTACACCTTC	TRBD1	.	TRBV2	TRBJ1-2
CASSRGAQNEQFF	TGTGCCAGTAGTCGGGGGGCGCAGAATGAGCAGTTCTTC	.	once	TRBV19	TRBJ2-1
CASSQPAGRADTQYF	TGCGCCAGCAGCCAACCCGCCGGGCGGGCAGATACGCAGTATTTT	.	.	TRBV4-3	TRBJ2-3
CASSSGGGANVLTF	TGTGCCAGCAGCTCCGGAGGTGGGGCCAACGTCCTGACTTTC	.	.	TRBV7-2	TRBJ2-6
CASSQDVTGGRESYNEQFF	TGCGCCAGCAGCCAAGATGTCACAGGGGGCAGGGAGTCCTACAATGAGCAGTTCTTC	TRBD1	.	TRBV4-3	TRBJ2-1
CASSLVNSGTGGPNEQFF	TGTGCCAGCAGCCTTGTCAACTCCGGGACAGGGGGACCCAATGAGCAGTTCTTC	TRBD1	.	TRBV7-9	TRBJ2-1
CASSLPGQGITEAFF	TGCGCCAGCAGCCTCCCGGGACAGGGGATAACTGAAGCTTTCTTT	TRBD1	few	TRBV5-1	TRBJ1-1
CASSLRDRLAETQYF	TGTGCCAGCAGCTTACGGGACAGGTTAGCGGAGACCCAGTACTTC	TRBD1	.	TRBV7-2	TRBJ2-5
CASSPRDREGSPLHF	TGCGCCAGCAGTCCCAGGGACAGGGAGGGTTCACCCCTCCACTTT	TRBD1	once	TRBV23-1	TRBJ1-6
CASSPYRDRGHRAFF	TGTGCCAGCTCACCTTACCGGGACAGGGGGCATCGGGCTTTCTTT	TRBD1	.	TRBV18	TRBJ1-1
CASSRGDTYEQYF	TGTGCCAGCAGCAGGGGTGACACCTACGAGCAGTACTTC	.	few	TRBV25-1	TRBJ2-7
CSTSGHSGNTIYF	TGCAGCACCTCGGGACACTCTGGAAACACCATATATTTT	.	few	TRBV29-1	TRBJ1-3
CASSLGPTSEQYF	TGTGCCAGCAGCTTAGGCCCGACATCCGAGCAGTACTTC	.	once	TRBV7-8	TRBJ2-7
CASSFGRGPYEQYF	TGTGCCAGCAGCTTCGGCAGGGGGCCCTACGAGCAGTACTTC	TRBD1	once	TRBV13	TRBJ2-7
CASRLSYEQYF	TGTGCCAGCAGACTTTCCTACGAGCAGTACTTC	.	.	TRBV6-1	TRBJ2-7
CASSVVSGSRGALFGEAFF	TGTGCCAGCAGCGTAGTCTCGGGGTCCCGCGGGGCTCTCTTCGGTGAAGCTTTCTTT	.	once	TRBV9	TRBJ1-1
CASSQERASSNQPQHF	TGTGCCAGCAGCCAAGAAAGAGCAAGCAGCAATCAGCCCCAGCATTTT	.	.	TRBV4-2	TRBJ1-5
CASSLATGKDQPQHF	TGTGCCAGCAGCCTGGCGACAGGGAAGGATCAGCCCCAGCATTTT	TRBD1	.	TRBV4-2	TRBJ1-5
CATSSLYEQYF	TGTGCCACCAGCAGTCTCTACGAGCAGTACTTC	.	few	TRBV15	TRBJ2-7
CASGSERNYGYTF	TGTGCTAGTGGTTCAGAGCGCAACTATGGCTACACCTTC	.	.	TRBV12-5	TRBJ1-2
CASSETGTPLPKFF	TGTGCCAGCAGTGAGACAGGGACCCCGCTGCCTAAGTTCTTC	TRBD1	.	TRBV9	TRBJ2-1
CASSQAQGLHTGELFF	TGTGCCAGCAGCCAAGCCCAGGGGTTACACACCGGGGAGCTGTTTTTT	.	.	TRBV4-2	TRBJ2-2
CASSDQADSYNEQFF	TGTGCCAGCAGTGACCAGGCAGACTCCTACAATGAGCAGTTCTTC	.	few	TRBV6-4	TRBJ2-1
CASSTRTGREQFF	TGCGCCAGCAGCACGAGGACAGGACGCGAGCAGTTCTTC	TRBD1	.	TRBV4-1	TRBJ2-1
CASSYSQDSFYGYTF	TGTGCCAGCAGTTACTCCCAGGACAGCTTCTATGGCTACACCTTC	.	.	TRBV6-5	TRBJ1-2
CASSQDLLGLAGGNTQYF	TGCGCCAGCAGCCAAGACTTATTAGGGCTAGCGGGGGGAAATACGCAGTATTTT	TRBD2	.	TRBV4-3	TRBJ2-3
CASSYQVSRGDSPLHF	TGTGCCAGCAGTTATCAAGTAAGCAGGGGGGATTCACCCCTCCACTTT	TRBD1	.	TRBV27	TRBJ1-6
CSAQGTAYEQYF	TGCAGCGCACAAGGGACAGCCTACGAGCAGTACTTC	TRBD1	.	TRBV29-1	TRBJ2-7
CASSLTSGFNTGELFF	TGTGCCAGCAGCTTAACTAGCGGGTTCAACACCGGGGAGCTGTTTTTT	TRBD2	.	TRBV13	TRBJ2-2
CASSTNRDRVCGTLWEYGYTF	TGTGCCAGCAGCACAAACCGGGACAGGGTTTGTGGGACCCTATGGGAGTATGGCTACACCTTC	.	.	TRBV12-1	TRBJ1-2
CASSLTPGQYYTF	TGTGCCAGCAGCTTAACACCGGGACAGTACTACACCTTC	TRBD1	.	TRBV7-3	TRBJ1-2
CASSLQGITLAEAFF	TGTGCCAGCAGCTTGCAGGGTATAACGTTGGCTGAAGCTTTCTTT	.	.	TRBV5-4	TRBJ1-1
CASSSRGNTEAFF	TGTGCCAGCAGCTCCAGGGGCAACACTGAAGCTTTCTTT	.	.	TRBV7-9	TRBJ1-1